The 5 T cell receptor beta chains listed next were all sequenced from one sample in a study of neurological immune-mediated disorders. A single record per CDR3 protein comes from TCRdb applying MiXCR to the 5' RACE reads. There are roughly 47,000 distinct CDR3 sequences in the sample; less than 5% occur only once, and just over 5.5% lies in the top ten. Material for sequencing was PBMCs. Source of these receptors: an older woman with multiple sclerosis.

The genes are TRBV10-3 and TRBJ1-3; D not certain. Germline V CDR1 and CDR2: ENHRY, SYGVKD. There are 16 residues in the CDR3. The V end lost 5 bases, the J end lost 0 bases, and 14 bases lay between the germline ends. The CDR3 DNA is TGTGCCATCAGTTATCGACAAGGGAACTCTGGAAACACCATATATTTT. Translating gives CAISYRQGNSGNTIYF.

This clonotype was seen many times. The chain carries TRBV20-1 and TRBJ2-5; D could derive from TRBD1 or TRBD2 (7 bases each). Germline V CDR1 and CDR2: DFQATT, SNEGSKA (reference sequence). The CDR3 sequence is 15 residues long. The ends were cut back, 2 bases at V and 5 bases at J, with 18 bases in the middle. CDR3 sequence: CSARPAGGAGETQYF. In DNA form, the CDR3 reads TGCAGTGCTAGACCAGCAGGGGGAGCGGGGGAGACCCAGTACTTC.

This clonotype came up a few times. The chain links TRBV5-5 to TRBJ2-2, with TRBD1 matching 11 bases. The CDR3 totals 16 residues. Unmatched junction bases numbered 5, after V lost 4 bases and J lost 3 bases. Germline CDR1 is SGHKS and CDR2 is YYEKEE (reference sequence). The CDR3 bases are TGTGCCAGCAGCCCTGGACAGGGGGCCTACACCGGGGAGCTGTTTTTT. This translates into CASSPGQGAYTGELFF.

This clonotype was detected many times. The CDR3 sequence: CASSLTTKHSEAFF. The DNA for the CDR3 is TGTGCCAGCAGTTTAACCACAAAACACTCTGAAGCTTTCTTT. This chain joins TRBV28 and TRBJ1-1; D gene ambiguous. Germline-derived CDR1 and CDR2 are MDHEN and SYDVKM. The length of the CDR3 is 14 residues. Trimming took 2 bases from V and 6 from J, leaving 13 bases between them.

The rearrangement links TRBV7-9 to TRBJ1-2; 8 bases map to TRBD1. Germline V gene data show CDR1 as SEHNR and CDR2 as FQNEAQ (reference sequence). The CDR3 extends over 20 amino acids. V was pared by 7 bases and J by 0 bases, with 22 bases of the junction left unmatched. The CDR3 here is CASTRGRTGLLVHTNYGYTF. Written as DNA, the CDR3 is TGTGCCAGCACCAGAGGGCGGACAGGGCTTCTGGTTCACACTAACTATGGCTACACCTTC.